This T cell receptor beta chain derives from a study of T-cell memory formation after mild COVID-19 (dated by TCRdb to 2020 to 2023). Regarding the study in general: TCR sequence clusters from the two donors were found to be largely donor specific. In a couple of donors, T-cell clones that expanded and contracted after mild COVID-19 were tracked by sequencing TCRalpha and TCRbeta repertoires over time. Two young, previously healthy adult volunteers, one female and one male, were included in the cohort.

Study-wide findings and limitations: Some responding clones were found in pre-infection memory, which suggests that pre-existing cross-reactive memory T cells took part in the SARS-CoV-2 response. Clones contracting from day 15 to 85 had balanced CD4/CD8 phenotypes, while a second wave expanding from day 15 to 37 was biased towards CD4+. Only two mild cases were covered in the study, and larger cohorts including severe cases with pre-infection samples were considered necessary. SARS-CoV-2 specificity of the second-wave clones peaking on day 37 was not confirmed. Contracting CD4+ clones turned up mainly in the CM and EM memory subsets, whereas EMRA was where CD8+ clones were enriched.

These reads were obtained on an Illumina NovaSeq 6000. cDNA libraries for TCRalpha and TCRbeta were prepared by 5'RACE using constant-segment primers, with sample barcodes and unique molecular identifiers added. RNA was extracted from every sample with Trizol reagent. Library amplification was performed in two PCR steps, and a second sample barcode and Illumina TruSeq adapters were introduced in the second step. The libraries were sequenced on an Illumina NovaSeq using 2 x 150 bp paired-end reads. The original methods were these. With migec v1.2.7, reads were demultiplexed and then collapsed into UMI-guided consensus sequences. Using mixcr v2.1.11, UMI consensuses were aligned to TRA and TRB V and J templates and then assembled into clonotypes. A clonotype was counted as expanded or contracted only if both edgeR and NoisET called the change significant, with noise models trained on biological replicates. For edgeR calls, the thresholds were a false discovery rate-adjusted p below 0.01 and a log2 fold-change of 1. PCA with hierarchical clustering of max-normalized trajectories of the 1000 most abundant clonotypes was used as exploratory dynamics analysis. Separately sequenced CD4+ and CD8+ repertoires were used to assign the CD4 or CD8 phenotype of responding clones. TCRdb reanalyzed the raw reads on its own, using fastp at Q25 for trimming and MiXCR for clone calling, and kept in-frame beta chains. One record per CDR3 amino acid sequence lists the most common genes and DNA. The V and J calls shown here were made by TCRdb, not taken from the authors' results. The sample has hundreds of thousands of distinct CDR3 sequences on record, roughly 15% of them singletons. Together, the top ten hold about 24% of the sample.

Ficoll-Paque density gradient centrifugation was the method used to isolate PBMCs. This clonotype was seen a handful of times. No cognate antigen has been identified for it. The record has no base qualities; no much larger clone is one base away. V is reduced by 1 base and J by 1 base, leaving a spacing of 11 bases between them. CDR1 and CDR2 (SQVTM, ANQGSEA) derive from the germline V gene. The CDR3 covers 14 residues, taking in both the cysteine and the phenylalanine. Of the read, only the CDR3 DNA is kept; its 42 bases are in frame from base 1. The clonotype comes from a man aged 18 to 30 who had mild COVID-19 (a few samples of this study predate the infection). The sample titles of this study are shuffled in the database, so cell type and time point are left out; the donor was told from shared clones. The sample consisted of PBMCs or a T cell subset sorted from them (not recorded which). The rearranged segments are TRBV29-1 and TRBJ2-7; tentative D gene TRBD2, with 6 bases matching. The CDR3 corresponds to CSVEGGEVSYEQYF. The sequenced DNA is TGCAGCGTTGAAGGCGGGGAGGTTTCCTACGAGCAGTACTTC.